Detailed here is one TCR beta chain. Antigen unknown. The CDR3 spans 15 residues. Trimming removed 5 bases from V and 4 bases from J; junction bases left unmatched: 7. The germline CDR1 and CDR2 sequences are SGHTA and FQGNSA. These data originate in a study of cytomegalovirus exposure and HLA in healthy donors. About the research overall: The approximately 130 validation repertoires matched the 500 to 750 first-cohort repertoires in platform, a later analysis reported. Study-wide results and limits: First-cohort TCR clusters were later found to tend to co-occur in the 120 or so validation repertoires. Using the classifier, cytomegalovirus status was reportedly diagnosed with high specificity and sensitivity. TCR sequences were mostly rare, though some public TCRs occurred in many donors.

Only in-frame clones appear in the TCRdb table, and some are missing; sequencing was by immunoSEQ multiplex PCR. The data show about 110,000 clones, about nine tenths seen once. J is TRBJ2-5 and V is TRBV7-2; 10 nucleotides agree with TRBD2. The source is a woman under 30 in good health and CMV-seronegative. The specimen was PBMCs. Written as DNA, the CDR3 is TGTGCCAGCAGCAAAAGCGGGGGGGCCGGAGAGACCCAGTACTTC. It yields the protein CASSKSGGAGETQYF.